The 18 T cell receptor beta chains below all came from one sample that was sequenced in a study of Ad26.COV2.S vaccination and SARS-CoV-2 variants. Sequencing was performed with immunoSEQ multiplex PCR; in TCRdb, only in-frame clones are kept and a portion is missing. Here the sample spans about 680,000 clones, around 89% being singletons. Noted treatment: roughly 18 received Ad26.COV2.S at low or high dose, single or two shots; 5 received placebo; per-sample allocation not given. Day 63 following the first vaccine or placebo injection was when the samples were taken. The sample in question was peripheral blood, obtained in a trial of Ad26.COV2.S vaccine versus placebo. These TCRs come from a person aged 18-65 years who received the Ad26.COV2.S COVID-19 vaccine or a placebo.

V usage is TRBV9 and J usage is TRBJ2-7; no clear D gene. CDR3 size: 14 residues. V was trimmed by 0 bases and J by 2 bases, leaving 9 bases between them. The V gene's germline CDR1 is SGDLS and CDR2 YYNGEE. The CDR3 sequence: CASSVGGDTYEQYF. The DNA of the CDR3 is TGTGCCAGCAGCGTAGGAGGCGATACCTACGAGCAGTACTTC.

As for this clone: The sample carries other DNA sequences with the same CDR3. The V and J genes are TRBV7-9 and TRBJ2-7, with D unresolved. The CDR3 consists of 11 residues. Germline V gene sequence: CDR1 SEHNR, CDR2 FQNEAQ (reference sequence). V dropped 5 bases and J dropped 3 bases, with 5 bases sitting between them. The CDR3 coding sequence is TGTGCCAGCAGCCTAATCTACGAGCAGTACTTC. It is translated as CASSLIYEQYF.

This clone was counted only a few times. The rearrangement links TRBV6-1 to TRBJ2-2; tentatively, D is TRBD2 (5 bases). V lost 3 bases, J lost 8 bases, and 19 bases lay in between. This CDR3 is built from 16 residues. The germline CDR1 and CDR2 sequences are MNHNS and SASEGT. The CDR3 bases are TGTGCCAGCAGTGACCCGAAGATAGGCACTAGGGGGGAGCTGTTTTTT. Encoded protein: CASSDPKIGTRGELFF.

The chain has TRBV5-6 and TRBJ2-7; 11 bases fit TRBD2. The V segment lost 7 bases and the J segment 4 bases; nucleotides outside the gene matches: 7. Germline CDR1 reads SGHDT; CDR2 reads YYEEEE. The CDR3 runs to 14 residues. CDR3 sequence (DNA): TGTGCCAGCGGATTAGCGGGAGGGTTGTACGAGCAGTACTTC. This codes for CASGLAGGLYEQYF.

The gene calls are TRBV7-9 and TRBJ1-2, with D maybe TRBD1 (6 bases). Trimming took 5 bases from V and 4 from J, leaving 23 bases between them. The CDR3 totals 17 residues. From germline, CDR1 is SEHNR and CDR2 FQNEAQ (reference sequence). The CDR3 loop is CASSEGTPRGGVYGYTF. The CDR3 DNA follows: TGTGCCAGCAGCGAGGGGACACCAAGGGGGGGCGTCTATGGCTACACCTTC.

The rearrangement joins TRBV5-1 to TRBJ1-4; 8 positions match TRBD1. V shed 0 bases and J 3 bases; nucleotides not matched to a gene: 7. CDR3 length: 17 amino acids. Germline V gene lookup returns CDR1 SGHRS and CDR2 YFSETQ. This CDR3 reads CASSLVTGGTSNEKLFF. CDR3 DNA sequence: TGCGCCAGCAGCTTGGTTACAGGGGGGACTTCTAATGAAAAACTGTTTTTT.

This chain uses TRBV6-2 or TRBV6-3 with TRBJ1-1, with D maybe TRBD1 (5 bases). The CDR3 consists of 15 residues. The germline V gene encodes CDR1 MNHEY and CDR2 SVGEGT. V lost 2 bases to trimming and J lost 0 bases, with 10 bases between them. CDR3 residues: CASSYQTGMNTEAFF. DNA of the CDR3: TGTGCCAGCAGTTACCAAACAGGCATGAACACTGAAGCTTTCTTT.

The chain joins TRBV30 to TRBJ1-2; 7 bases line up with TRBD1. V shed 2 bases and J 6 bases; nucleotides not matched to a gene: 6. Germline values: CDR1 GTSNPN, CDR2 SVGIG (reference sequence). The CDR3 covers 13 residues. The CDR3 DNA sequence: TGTGCCTGGAGTCTTACAGGGGACGATGGCTACACCTTC. As protein: CAWSLTGDDGYTF.

The chain combines TRBV6-5 with TRBJ2-3; no clear D. The CDR3 has 13 residues. The germline V and J ends were trimmed by 0 bases and 5 bases, with 6 bases remaining between them. The V gene's germline CDR1 is MNHEY and CDR2 SVGAGI. The CDR3 region is CASSYSRIDTQYF. The CDR3 region has the DNA TGTGCCAGCAGTTACTCCCGGATAGATACGCAGTATTTT.

The V call is TRBV19, the J call TRBJ2-7, with D possibly being TRBD1 or TRBD2 (6 bases each). V lost 11 bases and J lost 6, with 23 bases in between. The V gene's germline CDR1 is LNHDA and CDR2 SQIVND (reference sequence). The CDR3 has 14 amino acids. The CDR3 sequence is CAGSIHSGAGEQYF. The CDR3 DNA sequence: TGTGCCGGGAGCATACATTCGGGGGCAGGCGAGCAGTACTTC.

CDR3 DNA: TGTGCCTGGAGTGTGGGACAGCTCCCCAATGAGCAGTTCTTC. This sequence encodes CAWSVGQLPNEQFF. The chain links TRBV30 to TRBJ2-1; 7 bases align to TRBD1. Germline V CDR1 and CDR2: GTSNPN, SVGIG (reference sequence). With 0 bases clipped from V and 6 bases from J, the junction kept 5 bases outside the gene matches. The length of the CDR3 is 14 residues.

The chain joins TRBV14 to TRBJ1-1; a possible D gene is TRBD1 (5 bases). V lost 2 bases and J 5 bases, leaving 21 bases between the germline ends. CDR3 length: 17 amino acids. The germline V gene encodes CDR1 SGHDN and CDR2 FVKESK. CDR3 DNA sequence: TGTGCCAGCAGCCAACGACCCGGTGGCAGGGTGGGGACTGAAGCTTTCTTT. As protein: CASSQRPGGRVGTEAFF.

The chain employs TRBV6-1 and TRBJ2-7; TRBD1 agrees at 9 bases. Trimming at V came to 3 bases and at J to 5 bases, leaving 5 bases not matched to a gene. Germline V gives CDR1 MNHNS, CDR2 SASEGT. This CDR3 comprises 14 residues. Here the CDR3 reads CASSDRDRVNEQYF. CDR3 nucleotide sequence: TGTGCCAGCAGTGATAGGGACAGGGTAAACGAGCAGTACTTC.

The chain joins TRBV27 to TRBJ1-1; no clear D gene. This CDR3 region has 12 residues. V dropped 3 bases and J dropped 6 bases, with 8 bases sitting between them. Per the germline V gene, CDR1 is MNHEY and CDR2 is SMNVEV (reference sequence). CDR3 coding DNA: TGTGCCAGCAGTTTTAAGGGCTCTGAAGCTTTCTTT. Residues: CASSFKGSEAFF.

The genes are TRBV19 and TRBJ1-5, with 9 bases matching TRBD1. The CDR3 contains 14 residues. V shed 5 bases, J shed 9 bases, and the junction held 8 bases outside the gene matches. Germline CDR1 reads LNHDA; CDR2 reads SQIVND (reference sequence). This chain's CDR3 is CASSVRTGVAPQHF. Here the CDR3 DNA reads TGTGCCAGTAGTGTCCGGACAGGGGTCGCGCCCCAGCATTTT.

The chain couples TRBV2 to TRBJ1-2, with D perhaps TRBD1 (5 bases). Germline-derived CDR1 and CDR2 are SNHLY and FYNNEI. The ends were cut back, 4 bases at V and 8 bases at J, with 11 bases in the middle. The CDR3 length is 12 residues. The CDR3 DNA sequence: TGTGCCAGCAGTGTGAGGGGCCACGGCTACACCTTC. It codes for CASSVRGHGYTF.

Points on this clone: The same CDR3 can be traced to other DNA sequences in this sample. CDR3 nucleotides: TGTGCCAGCAGCCAAGGGGACGGCCTAAATCAGCCCCAGCATTTT. Its translation: CASSQGDGLNQPQHF. This rearrangement joins TRBV3-1 (or the pseudogene TRBV3-2) to TRBJ1-5, with TRBD1 as a possible D gene (5 bases). The CDR3 is 15 amino acids. Germline V gene lookup returns CDR1 LGHDT and CDR2 YNNKEL (reference sequence). V lost 1 base, J lost 4 bases, and 11 bases lay in between.

The rearrangement joins TRBV5-1 to TRBJ2-7; 7 nucleotides agree with TRBD1. The CDR3 consists of 16 residues. The germline gives CDR1 SGHRS, CDR2 YFSETQ. The V gene end was trimmed by 4 bases and the J gene end by 6 bases; junction bases not matched to a gene: 16. The DNA of the CDR3 is TGCGCCAGCAGCACCCTCGGCGCGTCAGGGGGTGGCGAGCAGTACTTC. Encoded protein: CASSTLGASGGGEQYF. Looking up the rest from reference TRBV5-1 and TRBJ2-7 gives the full variable domain: KAGVTQTPRYLIKTRGQQVTLSCSPISGHRSVSWYQQTPGQGLQFLFEYFSETQRNKGNFPGRFSGRQFSNSRSEMNVSTLELGDSALYLCASSTLGASGGGEQYFGPGTRLTVT.